These 8 T cell receptor beta chains were all obtained from the same sample, sequenced in a study of shared clonotypes between healthy human individuals. TCRdb's copy holds only in-frame clones and misses some; the assay was immunoSEQ multiplex PCR. The table lists roughly 2,500,000 clones, approximately 93% of them singletons. Sequencing was carried out using naive CD4+ T cells from PBMCs. Documented subset: CD45RA+ positively selected. The source is a man in his late teens or twenties in good health. Some clones in this sample may be carry-over from other donors' samples.

In this sample, this clone turned up once. The chain combines TRBV19 with TRBJ2-3, with D possibly TRBD2 on 6 matching bases. The CDR3 is 12 amino acids. The V end was cut by 4 bases, the J end by 11 bases, with 13 bases between. Germline values: CDR1 LNHDA, CDR2 SQIVND (reference sequence). CDR3 protein: CASSTERALQYF. CDR3 coding DNA: TGTGCCAGTAGTACAGAGCGGGCTCTGCAGTATTTT.

The chain links TRBV6-6 to TRBJ1-2; TRBD1 matches at 7 bases. J was trimmed by 8 bases and V by 0 bases; bases with no gene match: 12. CDR1 MNHNY and CDR2 SVGAGI come from the germline V gene (reference sequence). The CDR3 contains 16 residues. The DNA of the CDR3 is TGTGCCAGCAGTTACTCGAACAGGGGCTTGGAAGGGGGCTACACCTTC. Amino acid sequence: CASSYSNRGLEGGYTF.

J is TRBJ1-5 and V is TRBV15; TRBD1 is a possible D gene (5 bases). Germline V gene data show CDR1 as LNHNV and CDR2 as YYDKDF (reference sequence). This CDR3 is built from 16 residues. V was trimmed by 0 bases and J by 6 bases, leaving 15 bases between them. Here the CDR3 reads CATSRDLTGPTQPQHF. Here the CDR3 DNA reads TGTGCCACCAGCAGAGATCTGACGGGGCCTACTCAGCCCCAGCATTTT.

This rearrangement joins TRBV29-1 to TRBJ1-5, with D perhaps matching TRBD1 (5 bases). Trimming removed 6 bases at V and 5 bases at J, with 11 bases between. The CDR3 is 12 amino acids. Germline CDR1 is SQVTM and CDR2 is ANQGSEA. The chain's CDR3 is CSVGTVDQPQHF. DNA for the CDR3: TGCAGCGTGGGGACGGTTGATCAGCCCCAGCATTTT.

J is TRBJ1-4 and V is TRBV7-2; D is unclear. Trimming left V 4 bases short and J 7 bases short, with 13 bases between. The length of the CDR3 is 14 residues. Germline-derived CDR1 and CDR2 are SGHTA and FQGNSA. The CDR3 DNA reads as TGTGCCAGCAGCTCACGCGGTTGGGGTGAAAAACTGTTTTTT. Its protein product is CASSSRGWGEKLFF.

DNA of the CDR3: TGTGCCAGCATACCCCAGGGCGGCACTGAAGCTTTCTTT. Translating gives CASIPQGGTEAFF. The chain combines TRBV7-8 with TRBJ1-1; the D gene is possibly TRBD1 (5 bases). Germline values: CDR1 SGHVS, CDR2 FQNEAQ. This CDR3 has 13 residues. The germline V and J ends were trimmed by 7 bases and 4 bases, with 13 bases remaining between them.

The chain uses TRBV19 and TRBJ1-1, with no clear D. The CDR3 has 13 residues. Per germline, CDR1 LNHDA and CDR2 SQIVND (reference sequence). Trimming left V 5 bases short and J 3 bases short, with 10 bases between. The CDR3 here is CASSREWDTEAFF. The CDR3 nucleotides read TGTGCCAGTAGTCGGGAGTGGGACACTGAAGCTTTCTTT.

The gene calls are TRBV19 and TRBJ1-5; weak D call: TRBD1 (6 bases). CDR1 and CDR2 (germline): LNHDA, SQIVND (reference sequence). V gave up 1 base and J gave up 5 bases, with 12 bases separating them. The CDR3 sequence is 15 residues long. DNA of the CDR3: TGTGCCAGTAGTATAGGTGACAGGCAGTATCAGCCCCAGCATTTT. This encodes CASSIGDRQYQPQHF.